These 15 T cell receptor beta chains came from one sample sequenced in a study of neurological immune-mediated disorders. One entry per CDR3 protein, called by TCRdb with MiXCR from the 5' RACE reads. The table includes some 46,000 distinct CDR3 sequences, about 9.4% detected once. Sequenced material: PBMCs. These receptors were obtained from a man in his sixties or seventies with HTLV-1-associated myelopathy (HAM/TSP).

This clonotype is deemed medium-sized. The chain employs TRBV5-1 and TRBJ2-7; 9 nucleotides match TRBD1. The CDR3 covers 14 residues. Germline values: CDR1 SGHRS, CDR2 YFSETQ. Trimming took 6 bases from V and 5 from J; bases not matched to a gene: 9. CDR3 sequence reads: CASTPGTGKDEQYF. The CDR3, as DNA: TGCGCCAGCACCCCTGGGACAGGGAAGGACGAGCAGTACTTC.

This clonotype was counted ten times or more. The CDR3 region is CASSFAYSNQPQHF. The CDR3 DNA follows: TGTGCCAGCAGCTTTGCCTATAGCAATCAGCCCCAGCATTTT. The chain has TRBV7-2 and TRBJ1-5; unclear D gene. The CDR3 extends over 14 amino acids. V shed 3 bases and J shed 0 bases, with 6 bases lying between them. CDR1 is SGHTA and CDR2 is FQGNSA in the germline V gene.

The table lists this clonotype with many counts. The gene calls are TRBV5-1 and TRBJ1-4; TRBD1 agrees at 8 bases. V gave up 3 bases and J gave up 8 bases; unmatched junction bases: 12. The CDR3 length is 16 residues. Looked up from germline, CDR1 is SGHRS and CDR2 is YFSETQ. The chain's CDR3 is CASSSGQGQWGEKLFF. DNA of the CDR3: TGCGCCAGCAGCTCAGGACAGGGACAGTGGGGCGAAAAACTGTTTTTT.

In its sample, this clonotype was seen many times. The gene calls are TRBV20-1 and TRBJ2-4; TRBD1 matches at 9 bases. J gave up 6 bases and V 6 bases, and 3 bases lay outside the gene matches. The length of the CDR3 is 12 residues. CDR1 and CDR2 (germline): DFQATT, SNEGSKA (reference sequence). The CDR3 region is CSAPGQGNIQYF. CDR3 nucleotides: TGCAGTGCCCCGGGACAGGGAAACATTCAGTACTTC.

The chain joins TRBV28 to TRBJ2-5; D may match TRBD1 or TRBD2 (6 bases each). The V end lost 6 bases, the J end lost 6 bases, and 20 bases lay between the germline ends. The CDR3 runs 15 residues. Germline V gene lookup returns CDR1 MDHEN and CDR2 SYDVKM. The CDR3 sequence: CASSTGGTGRKTQYF. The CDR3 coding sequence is TGTGCCAGCAGCACCGGCGGAACAGGGAGGAAGACCCAGTACTTC.

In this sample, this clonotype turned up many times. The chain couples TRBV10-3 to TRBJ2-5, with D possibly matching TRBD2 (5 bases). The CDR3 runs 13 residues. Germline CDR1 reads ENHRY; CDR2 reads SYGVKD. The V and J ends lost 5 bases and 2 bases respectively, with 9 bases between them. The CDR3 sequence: CAISRTDQETQYF. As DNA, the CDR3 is TGTGCCATCAGTCGGACTGATCAAGAGACCCAGTACTTC.

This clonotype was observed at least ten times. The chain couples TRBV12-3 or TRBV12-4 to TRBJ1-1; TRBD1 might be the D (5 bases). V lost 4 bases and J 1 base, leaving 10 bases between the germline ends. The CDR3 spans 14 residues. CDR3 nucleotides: TGTGCCAGCAGTTCAGACAGTTGGAACACTGAAGCTTTCTTT. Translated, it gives CASSSDSWNTEAFF.

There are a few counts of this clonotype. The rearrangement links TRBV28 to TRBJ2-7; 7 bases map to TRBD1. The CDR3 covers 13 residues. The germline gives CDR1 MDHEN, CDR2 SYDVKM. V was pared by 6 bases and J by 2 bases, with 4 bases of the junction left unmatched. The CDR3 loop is CASRTGQPYEQYF. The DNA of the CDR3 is TGTGCCAGCAGGACGGGACAGCCCTACGAGCAGTACTTC.

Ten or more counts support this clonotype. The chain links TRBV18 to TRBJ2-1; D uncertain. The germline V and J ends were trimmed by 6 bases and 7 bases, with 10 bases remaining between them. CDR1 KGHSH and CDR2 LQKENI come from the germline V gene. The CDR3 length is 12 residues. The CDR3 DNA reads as TGTGCCAGCTCCTCTTTCGGGAATGAGCAGTTCTTC. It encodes CASSSFGNEQFF.

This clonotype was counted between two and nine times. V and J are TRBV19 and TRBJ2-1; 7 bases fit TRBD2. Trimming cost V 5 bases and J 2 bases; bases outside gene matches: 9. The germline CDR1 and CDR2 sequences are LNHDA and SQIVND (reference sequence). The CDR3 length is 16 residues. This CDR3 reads CASSPLFAGAYNEQFF. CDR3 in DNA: TGTGCCAGTAGTCCGCTTTTCGCGGGAGCCTACAATGAGCAGTTCTTC.

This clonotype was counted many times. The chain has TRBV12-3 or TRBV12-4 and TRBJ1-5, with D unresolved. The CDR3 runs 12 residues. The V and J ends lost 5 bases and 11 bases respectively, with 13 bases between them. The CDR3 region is CASSGLGGAQHF. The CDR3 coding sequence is TGTGCCAGCAGTGGGCTGGGCGGCGCCCAGCATTTT.

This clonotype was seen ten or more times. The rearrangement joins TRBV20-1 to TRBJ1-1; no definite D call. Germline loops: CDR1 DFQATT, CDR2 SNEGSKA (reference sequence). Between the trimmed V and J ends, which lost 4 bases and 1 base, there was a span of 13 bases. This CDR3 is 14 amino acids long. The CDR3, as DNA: TGCAGTGCTATCTTCCCCCCGCGGAACACTGAAGCTTTCTTT. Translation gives CSAIFPPRNTEAFF.

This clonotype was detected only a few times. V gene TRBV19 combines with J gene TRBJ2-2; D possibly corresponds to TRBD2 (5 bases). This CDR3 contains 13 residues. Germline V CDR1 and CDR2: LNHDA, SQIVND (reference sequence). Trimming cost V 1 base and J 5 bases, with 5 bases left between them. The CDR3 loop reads CASSIGGTGELFF. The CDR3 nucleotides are TGTGCCAGTAGTATAGGAGGGACCGGGGAGCTGTTTTTT.

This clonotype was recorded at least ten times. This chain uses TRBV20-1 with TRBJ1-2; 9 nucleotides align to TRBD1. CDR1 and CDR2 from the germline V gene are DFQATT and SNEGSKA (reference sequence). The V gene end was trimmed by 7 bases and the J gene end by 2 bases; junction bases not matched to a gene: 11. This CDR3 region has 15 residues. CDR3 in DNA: TGCAGTGTTTTAACAGGGGGCGCGCGGAACTATGGCTACACCTTC. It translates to CSVLTGGARNYGYTF.

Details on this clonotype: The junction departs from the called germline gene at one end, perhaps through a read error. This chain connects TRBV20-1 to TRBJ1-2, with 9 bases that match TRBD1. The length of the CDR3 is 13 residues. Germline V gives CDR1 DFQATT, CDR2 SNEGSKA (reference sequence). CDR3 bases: TGCAGTGCTAGCGGGGACAGGGTCTACGGCTTCACCTTC. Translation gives CSASGDRVYGFTF.